These 32 T cell receptor beta chains came from one sample sequenced in a study of blood T cell repertoires in COVID-19 (dated by TCRdb to between 2020 and 2021). Library method: the immunoSEQ multiplex PCR assay. This is the immuneACCESS table as TCRdb keeps it, with only in-frame sequences that have V and J called. A part of the clones is gone; compared with another copy, unresolved V genes explain less than half, and the rest is unexplained. Across this sample there are around 390,000 clones, with approximately 87% seen only once. Roughly 9.4% of the sample rests with the top ten. The material sequenced was PBMCs or T cells enriched from blood (not recorded which). The source is a woman aged 50 to 60 who had recovered from COVID-19.

The V and J genes are TRBV9 and TRBJ1-2, with 7 nucleotides matching TRBD1. Losses at the gene ends were 0 bases for V and 3 bases for J; bases not matched to a gene: 11. CDR1 and CDR2 (germline): SGDLS, YYNGEE. The CDR3 is 17 residues long. In nucleotides, the CDR3 is TGTGCCAGCAGCGTAGCTCGGGAAGGGGGCGACTACTATGGCTACACCTTC. Amino acid sequence: CASSVAREGGDYYGYTF.

This chain links TRBV7-9 with TRBJ2-7, with 11 bases matching TRBD2. Germline CDR1 and CDR2: SEHNR and FQNEAQ (reference sequence). J gave up 2 bases and V 2 bases, and 8 bases lay outside the gene matches. CDR3 size: 17 residues. The CDR3 sequence is CASSLMRLAGTPYEQYF. As DNA, the CDR3 is TGTGCCAGCAGCTTAATGCGACTAGCGGGGACCCCCTACGAGCAGTACTTC.

This clone was seen more than once but under ten times. The genes are TRBV7-9 and TRBJ1-2, with 9 bases lining up with TRBD1. J gave up 8 bases and V 5 bases, and 12 bases lay outside the gene matches. The CDR3 loop spans 15 amino acids. Germline V lookup: CDR1 SEHNR, CDR2 FQNEAQ (reference sequence). The CDR3 protein is CASSEQGAKAEGYTF. The CDR3 nucleotides are TGTGCCAGCAGCGAACAGGGGGCAAAAGCGGAAGGCTACACCTTC.

The chain employs TRBV7-2 and TRBJ1-2; D might be TRBD1 (6 bases). V lost 6 bases to trimming and J lost 1 base, with 12 bases between them. The germline gives CDR1 SGHTA, CDR2 FQGNSA. CDR3 length: 14 amino acids. CDR3 DNA: TGTGCCAGCAGACCGGGACATATTAACTATGGCTACACCTTC. As protein: CASRPGHINYGYTF.

The DNA of the CDR3 is TGCGCCAGCAGCGAGGACAAGACTTCTAATTCACCCCTCCACTTT. This codes for CASSEDKTSNSPLHF. This chain uses TRBV5-1 with TRBJ1-6; D is perhaps TRBD1 (5 bases). Germline assignment: CDR1 SGHRS and CDR2 YFSETQ. The ends were cut back, 4 bases at V and 6 bases at J, with 14 bases in the middle. CDR3 length equals 15 residues. The variable domain in full, with the rest retrieved from reference TRBV5-1 and TRBJ1-6, is KAGVTQTPRYLIKTRGQQVTLSCSPISGHRSVSWYQQTPGQGLQFLFEYFSETQRNKGNFPGRFSGRQFSNSRSEMNVSTLELGDSALYLCASSEDKTSNSPLHFGNGTRLTVT.

The chain has TRBV6-5 and TRBJ2-7; 10 bases are shared with TRBD1. Germline V gene sequence: CDR1 MNHEY, CDR2 SVGAGI. The CDR3 is made up of 16 amino acids. J lost 0 bases, V lost 0 bases, and 2 bases had no gene match. CDR3 protein: CASSYSGTGVSYEQYF. The CDR3 DNA reads TGTGCCAGCAGTTACTCCGGGACAGGGGTCTCCTACGAGCAGTACTTC.

V gene TRBV23-1 combines with J gene TRBJ2-1; D is possibly TRBD1 (6 bases). TRBV23-1 is given ORF status, its function remaining uncertain. CDR3 length: 16 amino acids. Trimming shortened V by 1 base and J by 11 bases, and 21 bases separated the two germline ends. The CDR3 loop reads CASSQYFESRTAKQFF. In nucleotides, the CDR3 is TGCGCCAGCAGTCAATATTTCGAATCGAGGACAGCAAAGCAGTTCTTC.

The CDR3: CASSQSGGRGPLHF. The CDR3 bases are TGTGCCAGCAGCCAGTCTGGGGGCCGAGGACCCCTCCACTTT. The chain links TRBV4-2 to TRBJ1-6, with D perhaps TRBD1 (6 bases). Trimming stripped 3 bases from V and 12 bases from J, with 15 bases between. Per the germline V gene, CDR1 is LGHNA and CDR2 is YNFKEQ. The CDR3 length is 14 residues.

The chain joins TRBV3-1 (or the pseudogene TRBV3-2) to TRBJ2-1, with 7 positions matching TRBD1. The germline gives CDR1 LGHDT, CDR2 YNNKEL (reference sequence). Trimming removed 8 bases from V and 8 bases from J; junction bases left unmatched: 15. CDR3 length: 15 amino acids. The CDR3 spells CASSGTATGSYEQFF. The CDR3 region has the DNA TGTGCCAGCTCCGGGACAGCGACTGGTTCTTATGAGCAGTTCTTC.

CDR3 sequence (DNA): TGTGCCAGCAGTTTATCTTCCCGGACAGGGGCGATTTCAGATACGCAGTATTTT. Translated, it gives CASSLSSRTGAISDTQYF. The chain couples TRBV27 to TRBJ2-3; TRBD1 matches 9 bases. CDR1 is MNHEY, CDR2 SMNVEV, per germline (reference sequence). This CDR3 comprises 18 residues. The V segment lost 0 bases and the J segment 4 bases; nucleotides outside the gene matches: 11.

The chain recombines TRBV5-6 with TRBJ1-2, with 8 bases aligning to TRBD1. The CDR3 loop spans 17 amino acids. Germline V gene sequence: CDR1 SGHDT, CDR2 YYEEEE. The V and J ends lost 4 bases and 3 bases, in that order; junction bases with no gene match: 14. The CDR3 DNA is TGTGCCAGCAGCGCACTTAGACAGGGGAATTTCGACTATGGCTACACCTTC. Translated, it gives CASSALRQGNFDYGYTF.

The V call is TRBV18, the J call TRBJ2-1; TRBD1 matches 8 bases. Trimming took 5 bases from V and 7 from J; bases not matched to a gene: 4. Germline values: CDR1 KGHSH, CDR2 LQKENI. The CDR3 length is 13 residues. The CDR3: CASSITGGNEQFF. The CDR3 DNA follows: TGTGCCAGCTCAATAACAGGGGGGAATGAGCAGTTCTTC. The whole variable domain, filled in from reference TRBV18 and TRBJ2-1, reads NAGVMQNPRHLVRRRGQEARLRCSPMKGHSHVYWYRQLPEEGLKFMVYLQKENIIDESGMPKERFSAEFPKEGPSILRIQQVVRGDSAAYFCASSITGGNEQFFGPGTRLTVL.

In regard to this clone: At the DNA level, this CDR3 is encoded by other sequences in the same sample as well. The chain uses TRBV6-5 and TRBJ1-2; 8 nucleotides match TRBD1. The germline V gene encodes CDR1 MNHEY and CDR2 SVGAGI. This CDR3 spans 13 amino acids. The trim removed 3 bases at V and 8 bases at J, leaving 5 bases unmatched. CDR3 in amino acids: CASSYVTGGGYTF. CDR3 DNA sequence: TGTGCCAGCAGTTATGTCACAGGGGGAGGCTACACCTTC.

V gene TRBV30 combines with J gene TRBJ1-5; the D is unclear. This CDR3 comprises 13 residues. Germline CDR1 and CDR2: GTSNPN and SVGIG (reference sequence). The ends were cut back, 2 bases at V and 4 bases at J, with 9 bases in the middle. The CDR3 loop is CAWSTTTNQPQHF. In nucleotides, the CDR3 is TGTGCCTGGAGTACCACAACGAATCAGCCCCAGCATTTT.

CDR3 sequence: CASSPVGGQESAEAFF. In nucleotides, the CDR3 is TGTGCCAGCAGCCCCGTAGGGGGCCAAGAAAGCGCTGAAGCTTTCTTT. The V call is TRBV9, the J call TRBJ1-1; 7 nucleotides line up with TRBD1. CDR1 and CDR2 from the germline V gene are SGDLS and YYNGEE. Trimming took 4 bases from V and 6 from J; bases not matched to a gene: 15. The CDR3 extends over 16 amino acids. The full variable domain, in which reference TRBV9 and TRBJ1-1 provide the parts outside the CDR3, is DSGVTQTPKHLITATGQRVTLRCSPRSGDLSVYWYQQSLDQGLQFLIQYYNGEERAKGNILERFSAQQFPDLHSELNLSSLELGDSALYFCASSPVGGQESAEAFFGQGTRLTVV.

This rearrangement joins TRBV7-2 to TRBJ2-1, with a possible D match to TRBD1 (7 bases). The V gene's germline CDR1 is SGHTA and CDR2 FQGNSA. V was clipped by 8 bases and J by 6 bases, with 17 bases between them. The CDR3 runs to 14 residues. The CDR3 here is CASSQGGHPNEQFF. Written as DNA, the CDR3 is TGTGCCAGCTCTCAGGGGGGCCATCCCAATGAGCAGTTCTTC.

The V gene is TRBV7-2, the J gene TRBJ1-6; D remains unclear. V gave up 2 bases and J gave up 6 bases, with 11 bases separating them. The CDR3 runs to 15 residues. Germline loops: CDR1 SGHTA, CDR2 FQGNSA. The CDR3 sequence: CASSLSRSINSPLHF. The CDR3, as DNA: TGTGCCAGCAGCTTATCCAGGTCAATTAATTCACCCCTCCACTTT.

This sequence joins TRBV28 and TRBJ2-7; 8 bases line up with TRBD1. The CDR3 is 16 amino acids. The junction had 14 bases not matched to a gene; V was cut back by 5 bases and J by 5 bases. Germline V gives CDR1 MDHEN, CDR2 SYDVKM. CDR3 coding DNA: TGTGCCAGCAGTCTAGTAGGATCGGGACAGGAGAACGAGCAGTACTTC. Amino acid sequence: CASSLVGSGQENEQYF.

This chain links TRBV4-2 with TRBJ1-1; D gene unclear. The CDR3 totals 16 residues. Trimming left V 7 bases short and J 0 bases short, with 18 bases between. Germline V gene lookup returns CDR1 LGHNA and CDR2 YNFKEQ. This CDR3 is CASNSLGVLLNTEAFF. The DNA of the CDR3 is TGTGCCAGCAATTCCCTAGGCGTACTATTGAACACTGAAGCTTTCTTT.

This clone was observed a single time. Here the CDR3 reads CASSPVARGVGETQYF. In DNA, the CDR3 is TGTGCCAGCTCACCCGTCGCCCGGGGAGTGGGGGAGACCCAGTACTTC. The chain couples TRBV18 to TRBJ2-5; tentatively, D is TRBD2 (5 bases). The CDR3 runs 16 residues. Trimming shortened V by 3 bases and J by 5 bases, and 19 bases separated the two germline ends. Germline loops: CDR1 KGHSH, CDR2 LQKENI. Full variable domain (missing parts from reference TRBV18 and TRBJ2-5): NAGVMQNPRHLVRRRGQEARLRCSPMKGHSHVYWYRQLPEEGLKFMVYLQKENIIDESGMPKERFSAEFPKEGPSILRIQQVVRGDSAAYFCASSPVARGVGETQYFGPGTRLLVL.

This clone was observed once. The J gene is TRBJ1-2, the V gene TRBV6-1; D not certain. This CDR3 is built from 12 residues. Per the germline V gene, CDR1 is MNHNS and CDR2 is SASEGT. Trimming took 3 bases from V and 2 from J, leaving 4 bases between them. CDR3 sequence: CASSDRNYGYTF. The DNA of the CDR3 is TGTGCCAGCAGTGACAGGAACTATGGCTACACCTTC.

The chain links TRBV7-2 to TRBJ1-1; the D gene is possibly TRBD1 (5 bases). V was pared by 1 base and J by 4 bases, with 19 bases between. Germline V CDR1 and CDR2: SGHTA, FQGNSA. CDR3 length: 17 residues. CDR3 amino acids: CASSLGGEGRIGTEAFF. The CDR3 region has the DNA TGTGCCAGCAGCTTAGGCGGGGAGGGGAGGATTGGCACTGAAGCTTTCTTT. Complete variable domain (other parts from reference TRBV7-2 and TRBJ1-1): GAGVSQSPSNKVTEKGKDVELRCDPISGHTALYWYRQSLGQGLEFLIYFQGNSAPDKSGLPSDRFSAERTGGSVSTLTIQRTQQEDSAVYLCASSLGGEGRIGTEAFFGQGTRLTVV.

The J gene is TRBJ2-2, the V gene TRBV3-1 (or the pseudogene TRBV3-2), with unresolved D. Germline V gene data show CDR1 as LGHDT and CDR2 as YNNKEL (reference sequence). The CDR3 is made up of 14 amino acids. V gave up 3 bases and J gave up 1 base, with 6 bases separating them. The CDR3: CASSQAGNTGELFF. CDR3 nucleotide sequence: TGTGCCAGCAGCCAGGCAGGGAACACCGGGGAGCTGTTTTTT.

The chain employs TRBV10-2 and TRBJ1-3, with a weak D call TRBD1 (5 bases). Germline-derived CDR1 and CDR2 are WSHSY and SAAADI. The CDR3 is 16 residues long. Trimming removed 8 bases at V and 9 bases at J, with 26 bases between. The CDR3 coding sequence is TGCGCCAGCCGCCAGTCCTTTTACCCGGCTAGGGGCACCATATATTTT. It translates to CASRQSFYPARGTIYF.

This clone was recorded once. The rearrangement joins TRBV21-1 to TRBJ1-5; TRBD1, the table's D call, lacks a check against the DNA. TRBV21-1 is deemed a pseudogene. The CDR3 length is 19 residues. The CDR3: CASSAYRDTQSRFGQPQHF. In DNA form, the CDR3 reads TGTGCCAGCAGCGCGTACCGGGACACACAAAGTAGGTTCGGTCAGCCCCAGCATTTT.

The chain employs TRBV7-9 and TRBJ2-6, with 8 bases identical to TRBD1. CDR1 is SEHNR and CDR2 is FQNEAQ in the germline V gene (reference sequence). Trimming removed 5 bases from V and 2 bases from J; junction bases left unmatched: 2. The CDR3 runs to 15 residues. The chain's CDR3 is CASSPTGAGANVLTF. CDR3 nucleotides: TGTGCCAGCAGCCCGACAGGGGCTGGGGCCAACGTCCTGACTTTC.

This clone was counted a few times. The chain links TRBV5-1 to TRBJ1-1, with TRBD1 identical over 7 bases. The trim removed 0 bases at V and 5 bases at J, leaving 13 bases unmatched. The CDR3 has 17 residues. Germline V gives CDR1 SGHRS, CDR2 YFSETQ. DNA of the CDR3: TGCGCCAGCAGCTTGGGACAGGGCCTCCTCTTGGGGACTGAAGCTTTCTTT. This sequence encodes CASSLGQGLLLGTEAFF.

The chain's CDR3 is CASSFEAGDRFF. The DNA of the CDR3 is TGTGCCAGCAGCTTTGAGGCAGGGGATAGGTTCTTC. The rearrangement uses TRBV11-2 and TRBJ2-1; a weak D match, TRBD1 (6 bases). Germline V CDR1 and CDR2: SGHAT, FQNNGV. This CDR3 contains 12 residues. Trimming shortened V by 3 bases and J by 15 bases, and 15 bases separated the two germline ends.

Here the CDR3 reads CASSPGTGNIQETQYF. The CDR3 bases are TGCGCCAGCAGCCCAGGGACAGGCAACATCCAAGAGACCCAGTACTTC. The chain uses TRBV5-1 and TRBJ2-5; TRBD1 matches at 8 bases. The CDR3 consists of 16 residues. Trimming cost V 4 bases and J 1 base; bases outside gene matches: 9. The germline CDR1 and CDR2 sequences are SGHRS and YFSETQ.

The CDR3 protein is CAIRRDRAPGANVLTF. CDR3 nucleotides: TGTGCCATCAGACGAGACAGGGCTCCTGGGGCCAACGTCCTGACTTTC. The chain recombines TRBV10-3 with TRBJ2-6, with 7 positions matching TRBD1. CDR1 and CDR2 from the germline V gene are ENHRY and SYGVKD. Germline trimming cut 6 bases from V and 2 bases from J; bases unmatched to any gene: 7. This CDR3 is built from 16 residues.

J is TRBJ2-5 and V is TRBV3-1 (or the pseudogene TRBV3-2); no clear D gene. The ends were cut back, 0 bases at V and 4 bases at J, with 12 bases in the middle. The CDR3 sequence is 15 residues long. Germline V gives CDR1 LGHDT, CDR2 YNNKEL (reference sequence). The CDR3: CASSQDRVSGETQYF. The DNA for the CDR3 is TGTGCCAGCAGCCAAGATCGGGTTTCGGGAGAGACCCAGTACTTC.

The rearrangement uses TRBV9 and TRBJ1-1; D is perhaps TRBD1 (5 bases). Germline V gives CDR1 SGDLS, CDR2 YYNGEE. V was shortened by 3 bases and J by 5 bases, with 14 bases between the two germline ends. The CDR3 consists of 14 residues. CDR3 residues: CASSGAGKGTEAFF. CDR3 DNA: TGTGCCAGCAGCGGTGCAGGGAAAGGGACTGAAGCTTTCTTT. The entire variable domain, with the rest obtained from reference TRBV9 and TRBJ1-1, is as follows: DSGVTQTPKHLITATGQRVTLRCSPRSGDLSVYWYQQSLDQGLQFLIQYYNGEERAKGNILERFSAQQFPDLHSELNLSSLELGDSALYFCASSGAGKGTEAFFGQGTRLTVV.